This TCR beta chain was identified during a study of radiation and T cells in renal cell carcinoma. As to this clone: This specimen includes other DNA sequences encoding the same CDR3.

Clones were sequenced by immunoSEQ multiplex PCR, and TCRdb holds only the in-frame ones, with some missing. The sample lists roughly 61,000 clones, about 74% occurring once. The time point here: blood 4 weeks post-SBRT, at nephrectomy. The treatment: 15 Gy SBRT to primary tumor, nephrectomy 4 weeks later. This sequence originates from a man aged 55 to 70 with renal cell carcinoma. Here the sequenced sample was blood, taken from a patient whose treatment included radiotherapy and nephrectomy.

CDR3 sequence (DNA): TGTGCCAGCTCACCTAGATCGACAGACAATGAGCAGTTCTTC. Translating gives CASSPRSTDNEQFF. V gene TRBV18 combines with J gene TRBJ2-1; maybe TRBD1 (5 bases). Germline lookup yields CDR1 KGHSH and CDR2 LQKENI. V dropped 3 bases and J dropped 5 bases, with 11 bases sitting between them. This CDR3 is built from 14 residues.